This section outlines one T cell receptor (beta chain) sequence together with its context. This clonotype occurred many times. Its specific antigen is unknown. Base qualities are not at hand, and no much larger clone is one base apart. The library was made by 5' RACE. Sequenced using a NextSeq 500. The TCR library protocol attached unique molecular identifiers to individual cDNA molecules to correct for sequencing error and PCR bias. Sequencing covered both TCR alpha and beta chains, and within each sample the abundances of alpha and beta sequences were tightly co-correlated. The paper's processing steps were these. Decombinator V4 was used to annotate TCR sequences for V gene, J gene and CDR3. TCRs were defined as expanded if a significant change between any two time points was detected under a Poisson model with p below 0.0001. TCR abundances were normalised to the total number of TCRs sequenced in each sample and reported as counts per million. MAIT TCRs were defined by TRAV1-2 paired with TRAJ12, TRAJ20 or TRAJ33, and iNKT TCRs by TRAV10 paired with TRAJ18. VDJdb, accessed on 1 November 2021, was searched for TCRs annotated for CMV, EBV and SARS-CoV-2, and TCRs annotated for more than one antigen were excluded. The public reads were quality trimmed at Q25 with fastp and then assembled into clones with MiXCR by TCRdb, keeping productive beta chains. Here each entry gathers all rows of one CDR3 protein and keeps the most common genes and DNA. None of the V and J calls come from the authors' own analysis; TCRdb made them. The sample table records about 48,000 distinct CDR3 sequences; 7% to 8% of these occur just once. Jointly, the top ten make up 5.8% of the sample.

This sample is part of a study of early T cells in non-severe SARS-CoV-2 infection (dated by TCRdb to about 2021). Concerning the study at large: TCR sequencing used bulk RNA from unsorted whole blood, so alpha and beta chains could not be paired. Here is what the overall study found, with its caveats: VDJdb matching was skewed toward anti-spike CD8 responses and likely underestimated virus-specific expansions by missing private and CD4 specificities.

Trimming at the junction amounts to 3 bases on V and 3 bases on J, and the germline ends lie 11 bases apart. CDR3 length: 15 amino acids, cysteine to phenylalanine. Only the CDR3 region is kept as DNA, spanning 45 bases read in frame from base 1. CDR1 and CDR2 are read off the germline V gene as KGHSH and LQKENI. The study was a case-control design nested within a healthcare worker cohort in London, UK, with weekly nasopharyngeal swab PCR tests and blood sampling. Healthcare workers were enrolled in the week of the UK lockdown, from 23 to 31 March 2020, and were followed every week for up to roughly 15 weeks.

This sequence was found in an adult who was a healthcare worker with PCR-confirmed SARS-CoV-2 infection or an uninfected control (not recorded which). The chain is made from TRBV18 and TRBJ2-2; TRBD1 is a weak D gene call, 5 bases matching. Sequencing was done on a sample of whole blood. CDR3 protein: CASSPDIVDTGELFF. The DNA sequence is given as TGTGCCAGCTCACCGGACATCGTTGACACCGGGGAGCTGTTTTTT.